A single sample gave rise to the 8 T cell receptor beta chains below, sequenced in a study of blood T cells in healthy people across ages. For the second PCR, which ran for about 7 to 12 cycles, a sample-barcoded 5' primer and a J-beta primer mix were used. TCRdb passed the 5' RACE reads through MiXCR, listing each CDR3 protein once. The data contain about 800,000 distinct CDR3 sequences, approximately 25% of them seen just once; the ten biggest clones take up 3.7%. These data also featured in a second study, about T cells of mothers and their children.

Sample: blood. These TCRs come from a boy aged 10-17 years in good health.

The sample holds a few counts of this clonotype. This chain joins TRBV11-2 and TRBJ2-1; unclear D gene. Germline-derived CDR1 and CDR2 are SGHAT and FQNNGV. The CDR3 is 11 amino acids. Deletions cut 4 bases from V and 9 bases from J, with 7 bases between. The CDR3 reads CASSSYVEQFF. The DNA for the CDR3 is TGTGCCAGCAGCTCGTATGTTGAGCAGTTCTTC.

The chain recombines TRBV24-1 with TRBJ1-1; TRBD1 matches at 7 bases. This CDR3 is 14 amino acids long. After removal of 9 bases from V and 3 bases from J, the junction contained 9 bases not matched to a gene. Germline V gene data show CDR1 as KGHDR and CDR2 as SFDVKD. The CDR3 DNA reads TGTGCCACCCGAAGGGCAGGGGGGGACACTGAAGCTTTCTTT. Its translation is CATRRAGGDTEAFF.

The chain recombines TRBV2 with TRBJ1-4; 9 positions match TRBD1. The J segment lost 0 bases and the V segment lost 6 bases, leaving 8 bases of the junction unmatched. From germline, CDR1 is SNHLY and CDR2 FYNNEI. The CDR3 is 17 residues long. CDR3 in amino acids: CASRAGTGLATNEKLFF. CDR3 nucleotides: TGTGCCAGCAGGGCCGGGACAGGGCTTGCAACTAATGAAAAACTGTTTTTT.

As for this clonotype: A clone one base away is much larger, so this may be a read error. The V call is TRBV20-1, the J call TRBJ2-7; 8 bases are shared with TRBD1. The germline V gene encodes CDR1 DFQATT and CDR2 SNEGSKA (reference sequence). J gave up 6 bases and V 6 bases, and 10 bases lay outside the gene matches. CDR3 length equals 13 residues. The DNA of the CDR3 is TGCAGTGCGCAGGACAGGGTAGTGGGCGAGCAGTACTTC. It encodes CSAQDRVVGEQYF.

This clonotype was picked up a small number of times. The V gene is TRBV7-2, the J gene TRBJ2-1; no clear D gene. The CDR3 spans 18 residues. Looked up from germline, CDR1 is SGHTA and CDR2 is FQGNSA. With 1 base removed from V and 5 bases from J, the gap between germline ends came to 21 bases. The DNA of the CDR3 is TGTGCCAGCAGCTTAGAATATCGCTCCATGCGTAAAGACAATGAGCAGTTCTTC. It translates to CASSLEYRSMRKDNEQFF. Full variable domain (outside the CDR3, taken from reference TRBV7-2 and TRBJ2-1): GAGVSQSPSNKVTEKGKDVELRCDPISGHTALYWYRQSLGQGLEFLIYFQGNSAPDKSGLPSDRFSAERTGGSVSTLTIQRTQQEDSAVYLCASSLEYRSMRKDNEQFFGPGTRLTVL.

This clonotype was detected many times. The CDR3: CSVEEAGRQFF. The CDR3 DNA follows: TGCAGCGTTGAAGAGGCAGGGAGGCAGTTCTTC. The chain is built from TRBV29-1 and TRBJ2-5; the D gene could be TRBD1 or TRBD2 (5 bases each). The J call may be faulty, since TRBJ2-1 better matches the DNA end. Germline assignment: CDR1 SQVTM and CDR2 ANQGSEA. This CDR3 comprises 11 residues.

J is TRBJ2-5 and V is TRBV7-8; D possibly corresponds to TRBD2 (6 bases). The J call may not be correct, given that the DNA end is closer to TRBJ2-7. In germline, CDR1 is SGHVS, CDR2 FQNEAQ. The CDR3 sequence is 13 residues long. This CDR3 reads CASSSGERYEQYF. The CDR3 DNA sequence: TGTGCCAGCAGCTCGGGGGAAAGATACGAGCAGTACTTC.

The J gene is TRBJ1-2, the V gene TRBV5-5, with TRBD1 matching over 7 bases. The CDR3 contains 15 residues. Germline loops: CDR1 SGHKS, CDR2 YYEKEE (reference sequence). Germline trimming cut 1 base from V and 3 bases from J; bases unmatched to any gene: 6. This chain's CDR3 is CASSLMTGFDYGYTF. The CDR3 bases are TGTGCCAGCAGCTTGATGACAGGGTTTGACTATGGCTACACCTTC.